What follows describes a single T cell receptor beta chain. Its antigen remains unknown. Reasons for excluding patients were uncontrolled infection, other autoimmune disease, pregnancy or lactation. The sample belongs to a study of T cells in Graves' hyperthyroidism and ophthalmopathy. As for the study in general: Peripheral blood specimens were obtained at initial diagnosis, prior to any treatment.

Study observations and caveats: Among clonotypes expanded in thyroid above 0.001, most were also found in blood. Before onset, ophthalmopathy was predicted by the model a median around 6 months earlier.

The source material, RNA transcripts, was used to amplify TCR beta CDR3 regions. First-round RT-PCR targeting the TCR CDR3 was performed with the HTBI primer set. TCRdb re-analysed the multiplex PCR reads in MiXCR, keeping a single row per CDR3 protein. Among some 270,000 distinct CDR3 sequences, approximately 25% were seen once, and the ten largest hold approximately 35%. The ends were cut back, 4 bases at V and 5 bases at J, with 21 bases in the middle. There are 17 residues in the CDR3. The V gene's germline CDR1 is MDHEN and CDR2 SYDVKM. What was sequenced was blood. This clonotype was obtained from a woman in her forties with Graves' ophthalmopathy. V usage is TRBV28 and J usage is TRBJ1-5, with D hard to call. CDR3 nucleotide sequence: TGTGCCAGCAGTTCACCCCAGGCAGTGAAAGGCGATCAGCCCCAGCATTTT. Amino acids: CASSSPQAVKGDQPQHF.